The 20 T cell receptor beta chains listed next were all sequenced from one sample in a study of blood T cell repertoires in COVID-19. Repertoires were generated with immunoSEQ multiplex PCR, while TCRdb's copy carries only in-frame clones and drops some. The sample yields 130,000 to 150,000 clones, 88% seen once. Sequenced material: peripheral blood. The receptors here all came from a man aged 45 to 65 with active or convalescent COVID-19.

This clone was detected only a few times. Here the CDR3 reads CASSQVTGLGNQPQHF. The CDR3 DNA reads as TGTGCCAGCAGCCAGGTGACAGGGCTCGGCAATCAGCCCCAGCATTTT. V gene TRBV14 combines with J gene TRBJ1-5; TRBD1 matches 7 bases. Germline-derived CDR1 and CDR2 are SGHDN and FVKESK. V shed 3 bases, J shed 2 bases, and the junction held 7 bases outside the gene matches. This CDR3 comprises 16 residues.

The rearrangement joins TRBV12-3 or TRBV12-4 to TRBJ2-7; no clear D gene. This CDR3 has 12 amino acids. Trimming removed 6 bases from V and 4 bases from J, with 10 bases in between. CDR3 sequence (DNA): TGTGCCAGCAGCAGGAAATTATACGAGCAGTACTTC. This encodes CASSRKLYEQYF.

This clone occurred once. The chain has TRBV18 and TRBJ1-5; D may be TRBD1 (5 bases). This CDR3 has 15 amino acids. In germline, CDR1 is KGHSH, CDR2 LQKENI. Trimming shortened V by 6 bases and J by 2 bases, and 14 bases separated the two germline ends. The CDR3 sequence is CASSPSGGGNQPQHF. In DNA form, the CDR3 reads TGTGCCAGCTCGCCCTCGGGGGGAGGCAATCAGCCCCAGCATTTT.

The chain couples TRBV28 to TRBJ1-4, with D perhaps TRBD1 (5 bases). From germline, CDR1 is MDHEN and CDR2 SYDVKM. CDR3 size: 15 residues. Trimming cost V 6 bases and J 6 bases, with 17 bases left between them. The CDR3 DNA reads TGTGCCAGCAGGAGGCGGTCGGGGGGGTATGAAAAACTGTTTTTT. This gives the protein CASRRRSGGYEKLFF.

The chain couples TRBV4-1 to TRBJ2-7; 7 bases fit TRBD2. Germline V gives CDR1 MGHRA, CDR2 YSYEKL. The CDR3 consists of 19 residues. The ends lost 8 bases at V and 2 bases at J; junction bases unmatched: 24. CDR3 loop: CASGSLLSGSGNITYEQYF. The CDR3 coding sequence is TGCGCCAGCGGTTCCCTTTTATCGGGGAGCGGGAACATTACCTACGAGCAGTACTTC.

A single count supports this clone. The rearrangement joins TRBV7-9 to TRBJ2-7; 8 bases agree with TRBD2. The CDR3 is 14 amino acids. The V gene end was trimmed by 3 bases and the J gene end by 4 bases; junction bases not matched to a gene: 5. Germline values: CDR1 SEHNR, CDR2 FQNEAQ (reference sequence). The CDR3, as DNA: TGTGCCAGCAGCTTGAGAGCGGGAGATTACGAGCAGTACTTC. Amino acids: CASSLRAGDYEQYF.

The J gene is TRBJ1-1, the V gene TRBV12-5; D may be TRBD1 (5 bases). CDR3 length: 13 residues. Germline-derived CDR1 and CDR2 are LGHNT and FRNRAP. V shed 6 bases and J shed 2 bases, with 10 bases lying between them. The CDR3 DNA sequence: TGTGCTAGTGGACAGACAGAAAACACTGAAGCTTTCTTT. Translating it yields CASGQTENTEAFF. The variable domain in full, completed from reference TRBV12-5 and TRBJ1-1, reads DARVTQTPRHKVTEMGQEVTMRCQPILGHNTVFWYRQTMMQGLELLAYFRNRAPLDDSGMPKDRFSAEMPDATLATLKIQPSEPRDSAVYFCASGQTENTEAFFGQGTRLTVV.

This chain links TRBV18 with TRBJ2-1; 12 bases line up with TRBD1. CDR1 and CDR2 from the germline V gene are KGHSH and LQKENI. The CDR3 totals 16 residues. V was pared by 2 bases and J by 8 bases, with 7 bases of the junction left unmatched. CDR3 in DNA: TGTGCCAGCTCACCAGGGACAGGGGGCCTGGGCTATGAGCAGTTCTTC. Its protein is CASSPGTGGLGYEQFF.

The chain employs TRBV2 and TRBJ1-4; TRBD1 might be the D (6 bases). There are 15 residues in the CDR3. V was pared by 8 bases and J by 0 bases, with 13 bases between. Per the germline V gene, CDR1 is SNHLY and CDR2 is FYNNEI. As DNA, the CDR3 is TGTGCCAGCGTGGGGGACACATCAACTAATGAAAAACTGTTTTTT. Translating gives CASVGDTSTNEKLFF.

V usage is TRBV7-2 and J usage is TRBJ2-3; no clear D gene. Germline assignment: CDR1 SGHTA and CDR2 FQGNSA. Trimming removed 5 bases at V and 5 bases at J, with 8 bases between. The length of the CDR3 is 12 residues. The CDR3 here is CASSQPRDTQYF. For the CDR3, the DNA is TGTGCCAGCAGCCAACCTAGAGATACGCAGTATTTT.

The genes are TRBV4-1 and TRBJ2-7; TRBD2 matches 9 bases. Germline loops: CDR1 MGHRA, CDR2 YSYEKL. The CDR3 has 13 residues. V gave up 3 bases and J gave up 5 bases; unmatched junction bases: 2. The CDR3 coding sequence is TGCGCCAGCAGCCAGATAGCGGGAGACGAGCAGTACTTC. Translation gives CASSQIAGDEQYF.

The J gene is TRBJ2-1, the V gene TRBV19, with D tentatively TRBD2 (6 bases). The CDR3 is made up of 16 amino acids. V lost 4 bases, J lost 7 bases, and 20 bases lay in between. Looked up from germline, CDR1 is LNHDA and CDR2 is SQIVND (reference sequence). DNA for the CDR3: TGTGCCAGTAGTAACCGACTAGGTAGGGAGACGAATGAGCAGTTCTTC. Amino acid sequence: CASSNRLGRETNEQFF.

V usage is TRBV7-2 and J usage is TRBJ2-7; 7 bases align to TRBD2. Germline CDR1 SGHTA, CDR2 FQGNSA. CDR3 size: 14 residues. V was pared by 1 base and J by 6 bases, with 6 bases of the junction left unmatched. CDR3: CASSLGGSLSEQYF. Written as DNA, the CDR3 is TGTGCCAGCAGCTTAGGCGGGAGCTTGAGCGAGCAGTACTTC.

The genes are TRBV19 and TRBJ1-3; D uncertain. The CDR3 is 15 amino acids. V was trimmed by 3 bases and J by 4 bases, leaving 13 bases between them. In germline, CDR1 is LNHDA, CDR2 SQIVND (reference sequence). This CDR3 is CASSISGLEGNTIYF. The DNA for the CDR3 is TGTGCCAGTAGTATTTCAGGTCTCGAGGGAAACACCATATATTTT.

The chain has TRBV3-1 (or the pseudogene TRBV3-2) and TRBJ2-7, with D possibly matching TRBD2 (6 bases). V was pared by 6 bases and J by 6 bases, with 18 bases between. The CDR3 has 14 residues. Germline CDR1 reads LGHDT; CDR2 reads YNNKEL (reference sequence). The CDR3 nucleotides read TGTGCCAGCAGTCCAAGGCGGGACCTTCGCGAGCAGTACTTC. Translation gives CASSPRRDLREQYF.

The V call is TRBV5-1, the J call TRBJ2-2, with 7 positions matching TRBD1. CDR3 length: 15 residues. The V gene end was trimmed by 2 bases and the J gene end by 3 bases; junction bases not matched to a gene: 4. Germline CDR1 is SGHRS and CDR2 is YFSETQ. CDR3 coding DNA: TGCGCCAGCAGCTTCCGGGACAGCGACACCGGGGAGCTGTTTTTT. Encoded protein: CASSFRDSDTGELFF.

V usage is TRBV24-1 and J usage is TRBJ2-7; D is uncertain. V shed 3 bases and J shed 6 bases, with 11 bases lying between them. CDR1 and CDR2 (germline): KGHDR, SFDVKD. The CDR3 extends over 13 amino acids. CDR3 amino acids: CATSDPPGTEQYF. The CDR3 DNA follows: TGTGCCACCAGTGATCCCCCAGGAACCGAGCAGTACTTC.

This chain connects TRBV6-2 or TRBV6-3 to TRBJ2-7; 7 bases align to TRBD2. Germline V gene sequence: CDR1 MNHEY, CDR2 SVGEGT. This CDR3 spans 15 amino acids. J was trimmed by 0 bases and V by 2 bases; bases with no gene match: 4. DNA for the CDR3: TGTGCCAGCAGTTACCCCGCTAGCGGCTCCTACGAGCAGTACTTC. Amino acid sequence: CASSYPASGSYEQYF.

Only one count was recorded for this clone. The CDR3 bases are TGTGCCAGCAGCCTTACTAGCGGGAGTCGCGAGCAGTACTTC. Protein sequence: CASSLTSGSREQYF. The chain links TRBV6-5 to TRBJ2-7; TRBD2 matches 11 bases. V was clipped by 6 bases and J by 6 bases; unmatched bases: 7. CDR3 length: 14 residues. The germline V gene encodes CDR1 MNHEY and CDR2 SVGAGI.

This chain links TRBV19 with TRBJ2-3; TRBD2 might be the D (5 bases). CDR1 LNHDA and CDR2 SQIVND come from the germline V gene (reference sequence). The CDR3 length is 15 residues. The germline V and J ends were trimmed by 0 bases and 2 bases, with 9 bases remaining between them. CDR3 amino acids: CASSIDRTYTDTQYF. In DNA, the CDR3 is TGTGCCAGTAGTATAGACAGGACTTACACAGATACGCAGTATTTT.